This TCR beta chain is from a study of metastatic and nonmetastatic thyroid tumors. In the study overall: The authors compared repertoires across blood and tumor or nodule tissue from malignant and benign thyroid patients.

Points from the study as a whole: A significant increase in TCR beta diversity was reportedly seen in malignant thyroid tumors relative to benign nodules, in blood and tumor.

This clone was recorded many times. Antigen: not known. At the DNA level, this CDR3 is encoded by other sequences in the same sample as well. Original processing notes: The study built a papillary thyroid cancer distant-metastasis classifier from CDR3 differences across clinicopathological groups. TCRdb re-called clones via MiXCR from the PCR reads. Clone size and V and J calls follow TCRdb, not the original study. The sample holds 25,000 to 35,000 clones, roughly 25% seen once. V was pared by 5 bases and J by 3 bases, with 8 bases of the junction left unmatched. From germline, CDR1 is LNHDA and CDR2 SQIVND (reference sequence). The CDR3 is made up of 15 amino acids. Among the patients, none had received any treatment before thyroid surgery.

The receptor was derived from a female donor with papillary thyroid cancer or a benign thyroid nodule (not recorded which). Some clones in this sample may be carry-over from other donors' samples. V gene TRBV19 combines with J gene TRBJ1-2; 8 bases align to TRBD1. Material: blood. CDR3 in DNA: TGTGCCAGTAGTTACTCAGGGGGCAACCACTATGGCTACACCTTC. Translating gives CASSYSGGNHYGYTF.